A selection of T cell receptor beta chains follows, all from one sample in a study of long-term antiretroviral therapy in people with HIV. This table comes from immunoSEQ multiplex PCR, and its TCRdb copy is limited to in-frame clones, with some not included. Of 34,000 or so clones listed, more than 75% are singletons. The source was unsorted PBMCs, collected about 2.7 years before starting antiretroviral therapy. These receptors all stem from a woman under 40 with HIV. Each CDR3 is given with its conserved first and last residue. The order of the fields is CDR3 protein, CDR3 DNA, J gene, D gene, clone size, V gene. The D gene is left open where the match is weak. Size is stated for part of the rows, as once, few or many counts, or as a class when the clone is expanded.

CDR3: CASTASSGTSGSMQYF
DNA: TGTGCCAGCACCGCGAGCTCCGGGACTAGCGGGTCCATGCAGTATTTT
J: TRBJ2-3
D: TRBD2
size: NA
V: TRBV9

CDR3: CASTQGPSGGSSYEQYF
DNA: TGTGCCAGCACCCAAGGGCCTAGCGGGGGCAGCTCCTACGAGCAGTACTTC
J: TRBJ2-7
D: TRBD2
size: NA
V: TRBV4-2

CDR3: CASSLEQGGKTQYF
DNA: TGCGCCAGCAGCTTGGAACAGGGAGGAAAGACCCAGTACTTC
J: TRBJ2-5
D: NA
size: NA
V: TRBV5-1

CDR3: CASSARQGANTEAFF
DNA: TGTGCCAGCAGCGCCAGACAGGGGGCGAACACTGAAGCTTTCTTT
J: TRBJ1-1
D: TRBD1
size: NA
V: TRBV11-2

CDR3: CASSLGDTQYF
DNA: TGCGCCAGCAGCCTGGGGGATACGCAGTATTTT
J: TRBJ2-3
D: NA
size: NA
V: TRBV5-1

CDR3: CASSLEGGTGSAFF
DNA: TGTGCCAGCAGCTTGGAAGGGGGGACAGGATCGGCTTTCTTT
J: TRBJ1-1
D: TRBD1
size: NA
V: TRBV5-4

CDR3: CATRGGFRGYTF
DNA: TGTGCCACCCGAGGGGGTTTTCGTGGCTACACCTTC
J: TRBJ1-2
D: NA
size: NA
V: TRBV6-5

CDR3: CASSLAVGLAGGGNTGELFF
DNA: TGCGCCAGCAGCTTGGCCGTGGGACTAGCGGGGGGTGGGAACACCGGGGAGCTGTTTTTT
J: TRBJ2-2
D: TRBD2
size: NA
V: TRBV5-1

CDR3: CASREQGANSPLHF
DNA: TGTGCCAGCAGGGAACAGGGTGCAAATTCACCCCTCCACTTT
J: TRBJ1-6
D: NA
size: NA
V: TRBV27

CDR3: CAISIRGGWTEAFF
DNA: TGTGCCATCAGTATCCGAGGAGGTTGGACTGAAGCTTTCTTT
J: TRBJ1-1
D: NA
size: NA
V: TRBV10-3

CDR3: CSATSEYEQFF
DNA: TGCAGCGCCACTAGCGAGTATGAGCAGTTCTTC
J: TRBJ2-1
D: TRBD2
size: NA
V: TRBV29-1

CDR3: CAWSDRSGLGTEAFF
DNA: TGTGCCTGGAGTGATAGAAGCGGGCTGGGCACTGAAGCTTTCTTT
J: TRBJ1-1
D: NA
size: NA
V: TRBV30

CDR3: CASRRWVVTEETQYF
DNA: TGTGCCAGCAGGCGATGGGTGGTGACAGAAGAGACCCAGTACTTC
J: TRBJ2-5
D: NA
size: NA
V: TRBV6-1

CDR3: CASSVHRDSRTDTQYF
DNA: TGTGCCAGCAGCGTTCACAGGGATTCCCGCACAGATACGCAGTATTTT
J: TRBJ2-3
D: NA
size: NA
V: TRBV9

CDR3: CASSLAGSLAANTEAFF
DNA: TGTGCCAGCAGTTTAGCGGGATCCCTGGCGGCGAACACTGAAGCTTTCTTT
J: TRBJ1-1
D: NA
size: NA
V: TRBV28

CDR3: CASSSQGGKNQPQHF
DNA: TGTGCCAGCAGTTCTCAGGGGGGTAAAAATCAGCCCCAGCATTTT
J: TRBJ1-5
D: TRBD1
size: NA
V: TRBV6-5

CDR3: CATAPQGIYGYTF
DNA: TGTGCCACTGCACCACAGGGGATCTATGGCTACACCTTC
J: TRBJ1-2
D: TRBD1
size: NA
V: TRBV19

CDR3: CASSQATETQYF
DNA: TGTGCCAGCAGCCAAGCGACGGAGACCCAGTACTTC
J: TRBJ2-5
D: NA
size: NA
V: TRBV14

CDR3: CASRTQATYQETQYF
DNA: TGTGCCAGTCGAACACAGGCTACGTACCAAGAGACCCAGTACTTC
J: TRBJ2-5
D: NA
size: NA
V: TRBV6-1

CDR3: CASSSELAGGNNEQFF
DNA: TGTGCCAGCAGTTCGGAATTAGCGGGGGGAAACAATGAGCAGTTCTTC
J: TRBJ2-1
D: TRBD2
size: few
V: TRBV6-5

CDR3: CASSLDADNTEAFF
DNA: TGTGCCAGCAGCTTAGACGCAGACAACACTGAAGCTTTCTTT
J: TRBJ1-1
D: NA
size: NA
V: TRBV7-8

CDR3: CATSRVSQQETQYF
DNA: TGTGCCACCAGCAGAGTCAGCCAGCAAGAGACCCAGTACTTC
J: TRBJ2-5
D: NA
size: few
V: TRBV15

CDR3: CASSQRKFGDPYGYTF
DNA: TGTGCCAGCAGCCAGAGGAAATTCGGGGACCCCTATGGCTACACCTTC
J: TRBJ1-2
D: NA
size: NA
V: TRBV14

CDR3: CASSVRHGNYGYTF
DNA: TGTGCCAGCAGCGTCAGGCACGGAAACTATGGCTACACCTTC
J: TRBJ1-2
D: NA
size: once
V: TRBV9

CDR3: CASSLAGIPSEQYF
DNA: TGCGCCAGCAGCTTAGCGGGGATCCCCTCCGAGCAGTACTTC
J: TRBJ2-7
D: TRBD2
size: NA
V: TRBV5-1

CDR3: CASSAVGLREKLFF
DNA: TGTGCCAGCTCAGCGGTTGGTCTGCGGGAAAAACTGTTTTTT
J: TRBJ1-4
D: NA
size: NA
V: TRBV18

CDR3: CASSILGQPLGEAFF
DNA: TGTGCCAGTAGTATCTTAGGTCAGCCTTTGGGTGAAGCTTTCTTT
J: TRBJ1-1
D: NA
size: NA
V: TRBV19